This TCR beta chain stems from a study of T cells in Graves' hyperthyroidism and ophthalmopathy (dated by TCRdb to between 2018 and 2021). Some background on the complete study: Peripheral blood samples were taken at initial diagnosis, before any treatment was given. TCR V-J signatures able to tell the groups apart were searched for in a discovery cohort of around 95 patients, of whom approximately 40 had Graves' ophthalmopathy and some 60 had stable Graves' hyperthyroidism. An independent validation cohort of around 19 hyperthyroidism patients and over 15 patients who later progressed to ophthalmopathy tested prospective prediction of ophthalmopathy. The 100 or so discovery patients were divided at random into training and test sets in a 7:3 ratio. Thyroid tissue and blood T-cell repertoires from six Graves' hyperthyroidism patients were also compared in the study. Once sampling was done, hyperthyroidism patients were given methimazole at a starting dose of 30 mg daily, whereas ophthalmopathy patients were given high-dose intravenous methylprednisolone. The paper reports TCR Vbeta CDR3 sequencing of roughly 140 peripheral blood samples: under 45 ophthalmopathy, over 70 hyperthyroidism and around 17 progressor patients. What the research found in general, with its limitations: In validation, the model predicted progression to ophthalmopathy with around 71% sensitivity and about 72% specificity, a median of around six months before onset. In cross-validation, a model built on a 13 V-J signature told ophthalmopathy apart from stable hyperthyroidism with roughly 87% sensitivity and roughly 81% specificity, and in testing the same model reached 80%/75%. Sample size was not statistically predetermined, and blinding of investigators to group allocation was not performed. Most expanded thyroid clonotypes (frequency above 0.001) were also detected in blood, a finding suggesting that blood repertoires may reflect thyroid immune responses.

Hyperthyroidism patients were newly diagnosed, with disease duration under 2 months, and aged 18 to 65 years. The study excluded patients with uncontrolled infections, other autoimmune diseases, pregnancy or lactation. Diagnoses were based on clinical symptoms, serum thyroxine and TRAb, thyroid ultrasound and orbital computed tomography. Blood from progressor patients was drawn when they were first diagnosed with hyperthyroidism, before any ophthalmopathy symptoms appeared. PBMCs were separated from roughly 10 ml of fresh peripheral blood using Ficoll-Paque density gradient centrifugation. Progressor patients were defined as those initially diagnosed with Graves' hyperthyroidism in whom ophthalmopathy developed during follow-up. Trizol reagent was used to extract total RNA, and RNA quality was then checked on an Agilent 2100 Bioanalyzer. Taken from the germline V gene (reference sequence), the CDR1 and CDR2 loops are DFQATT and SNEGSKA. After removal of 6 bases from V and 1 base from J, the junction retains 7 bases not matched to a gene. From its cysteine to its phenylalanine, the CDR3 spans 14 amino acids. Only CDR3 DNA remains: 42 bases, in frame from the first base.

This clonotype has a count of ten or more. Its antigen is not yet known. It has no much larger one-base neighbor in the sample; base qualities were not kept. The TCR beta CDR3 regions were amplified from the RNA transcripts. The TCR CDR3 was subjected to a first round of RT-PCR using the HTBI primer set and the Qiagen OneStep RT-PCR kit. The libraries were constructed in a second round of multiplex PCR and then size-selected and purified. The libraries were sequenced on an Illumina HiSeq2000 using paired-end 100 bp reads. As for the original processing: SOAPnuke was used to process the raw data, throwing out any read that contained adapters or uncalled bases, had a mean Phred below 15, or lacked an exact constant-primer or identifier match. High-quality paired reads were merged with COPE v1.2.5, and unique nucleotide sequences were defined as clonotypes. Clonotypes were aligned to IMGT TRBV, TRBD and TRBJ reference segments using MiTCR v1.1. The analysis included only V-J combinations with a frequency above 0.0001, which together covered around 99% of the repertoires. The TCS score was defined as F50 (clonal expansion) divided by E x V (chaos), with BLOSUM62-based TCRdist calculated between CDR3 peptides within each V-J. Welch's t-statistics and random forest reduced approximately 520 V-J features to around 14, which were used in a naive Bayes classifier (R e1071). TCRdb ran its own pipeline on the public reads, namely fastp trimming at Q25 and MiXCR clone calling, and kept in-frame beta chains. Entries that share a CDR3 protein sequence are merged under the most common genes and DNA. The V and J calls follow TCRdb's processing rather than the paper's. In this sample the table shows some 400,000 distinct CDR3 sequences, about 14% of which occur a single time. More than 20% of the sample comes from the top ten.

The sample consisted of blood. In this chain, TRBV20-1 is recombined with TRBJ1-2, with TRBD1 matching 8 junction bases. This TCR was sampled from a young man with Graves' hyperthyroidism that later progressed to Graves' ophthalmopathy. The DNA sequence follows: TGCAGTGCATCGACAGGGGCCTTTAACTATGGCTACACCTTC. This encodes CSASTGAFNYGYTF.